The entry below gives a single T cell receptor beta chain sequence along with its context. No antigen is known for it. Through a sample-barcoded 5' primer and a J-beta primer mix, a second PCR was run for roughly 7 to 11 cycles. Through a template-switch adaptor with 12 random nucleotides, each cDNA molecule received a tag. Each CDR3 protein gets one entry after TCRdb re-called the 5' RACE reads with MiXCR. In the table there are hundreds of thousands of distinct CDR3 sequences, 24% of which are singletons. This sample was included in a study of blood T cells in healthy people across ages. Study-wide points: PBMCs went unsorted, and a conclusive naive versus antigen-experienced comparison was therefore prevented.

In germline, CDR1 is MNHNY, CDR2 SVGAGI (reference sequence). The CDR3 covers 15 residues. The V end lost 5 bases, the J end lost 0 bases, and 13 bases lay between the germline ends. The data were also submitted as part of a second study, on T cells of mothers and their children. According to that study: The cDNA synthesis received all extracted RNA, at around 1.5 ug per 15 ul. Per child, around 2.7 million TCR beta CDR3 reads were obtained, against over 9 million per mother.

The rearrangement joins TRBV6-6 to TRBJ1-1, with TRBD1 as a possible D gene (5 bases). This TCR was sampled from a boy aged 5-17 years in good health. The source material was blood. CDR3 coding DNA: TGTGCCAGCAGTCACGGGACTGCGCTGAACACTGAAGCTTTCTTT. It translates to CASSHGTALNTEAFF.